The subject of this entry is one T cell receptor (beta chain). Assay: immunoSEQ multiplex PCR; the TCRdb copy retains only in-frame clones and omits some. The sample includes 1.5 million to 2.5 million clones, just under 95% of them seen just once. This sample was included in a study of shared clonotypes between healthy human individuals. CD45RO-negative, CCR7-positively selected cells formed the naive CD8 fraction, excluding terminally differentiated effector memory CD45RA+ cells. This CDR3 contains 14 residues. Per the germline V gene, CDR1 is MNHNS and CDR2 is SASEGT. The V gene lost 6 bases and the J gene lost 0 bases, with 12 bases spanning the gap.

This clonotype was obtained from a man in his late teens or twenties in good health. The specimen was naive CD8+ T cells sorted from blood. The rearrangement joins TRBV6-1 to TRBJ2-7; D is tentatively TRBD1 or TRBD2 (5 bases each). The CDR3 loop reads CASRGRPYSYEQYF. As DNA, the CDR3 is TGTGCCAGCAGGGGACGGCCTTACTCCTACGAGCAGTACTTC.